A single sample gave rise to the 5 T cell receptor beta chains below, sequenced in a study of control samples from healthy donors and cancer patients. Data came from immunoSEQ multiplex PCR; TCRdb stores just in-frame clones and leaves some out. The sample contains fewer than 200,000 clones, around 93% of which appear only once. The sample was blood. These receptors were collected from an older woman in good health.

The chain employs TRBV30 and TRBJ2-3, with D uncertain. The germline V and J ends were trimmed by 4 bases and 0 bases, with 5 bases remaining between them. This CDR3 is built from 12 residues. CDR1 GTSNPN and CDR2 SVGIG come from the germline V gene (reference sequence). The CDR3 loop reads CAWTASTDTQYF. The CDR3 region has the DNA TGTGCCTGGACAGCAAGCACAGATACGCAGTATTTT.

This rearrangement joins TRBV5-5 to TRBJ1-4; D possibly corresponds to TRBD1 (5 bases). Germline-derived CDR1 and CDR2 are SGHKS and YYEKEE (reference sequence). This CDR3 has 15 amino acids. V lost 5 bases, J lost 8 bases, and 19 bases lay in between. This chain's CDR3 is CASRYTGTGGEKLFF. CDR3 DNA sequence: TGTGCCAGCAGGTACACCGGGACGGGCGGCGAAAAACTGTTTTTT.

This clone was counted a single time. The chain has TRBV7-2 and TRBJ2-3; no clear D gene. Trimming shortened V by 2 bases and J by 5 bases, and 17 bases separated the two germline ends. Germline-derived CDR1 and CDR2 are SGHTA and FQGNSA. This CDR3 contains 16 residues. This chain's CDR3 is CASSLSTTTTLDTQYF. The CDR3 DNA follows: TGTGCCAGCAGCTTAAGTACCACTACCACATTAGATACGCAGTATTTT.

This clone was detected once. V usage is TRBV4-3 and J usage is TRBJ2-2; no reliable D call. V lost 4 bases and J lost 0, with 6 bases in between. CDR1 and CDR2 from the germline V gene are LGHNA and YSLEER. This CDR3 has 14 amino acids. As DNA, the CDR3 is TGCGCCAGCAGCCCCAGCCCGAACACCGGGGAGCTGTTTTTT. Its protein is CASSPSPNTGELFF.

V gene TRBV13 combines with J gene TRBJ2-5; TRBD1 matches 8 bases. This CDR3 region has 15 residues. The germline V gene has CDR1 PRHDT and CDR2 FYEKMQ (reference sequence). V trimming: 5 bases; J trimming: 5 bases; junction bases outside the gene matches: 10. The CDR3 DNA sequence: TGTGCCAGCAGCATTAGACAGGGGCGGGGTGAGACCCAGTACTTC. Amino acids: CASSIRQGRGETQYF. The full variable domain, completed using reference TRBV13 and TRBJ2-5, is AAGVIQSPRHLIKEKRETATLKCYPIPRHDTVYWYQQGPGQDPQFLISFYEKMQSDKGSIPDRFSAQQFSDYHSELNMSSLELGDSALYFCASSIRQGRGETQYFGPGTRLLVL.